The rows below give T cell receptor beta chains drawn from one sample of a study of CD8 T cells in Susac syndrome. MiXCR, run by TCRdb on the immunoSEQ multiplex PCR reads, gives a single entry per CDR3 protein. The sample includes about 130,000 distinct CDR3 sequences, 95% of them seen just once. The sample consisted of CD8+ T cells from PBMCs. These receptors all come from a human donor with Susac syndrome. Each CDR3 is given with its conserved first and last residue. The order of the fields is clone size, J gene, V gene, D gene, CDR3 DNA, CDR3 protein. The D gene is left open where the match is weak. Clone size, where shown, is once, few, many, or a class for clones that have expanded.

>NA|TRBJ1-2|TRBV10-3|NA
TGTGCCATCAGTGATAGGGACCACTATGGCTACACCTTC
CAISDRDHYGYTF
>NA|TRBJ2-1|TRBV20-1|TRBD2
TGCAGTGCTAGAGGGCTAGCGGGTTCCCTTAACAATGAGCAGTTCTTC
CSARGLAGSLNNEQFF
>NA|TRBJ2-1|TRBV11-3|NA
TGTGCCAGCAGCCCAGAGACCCTACGCGTAAGGGGCAATGAGCAGTTCTTC
CASSPETLRVRGNEQFF
>NA|TRBJ2-2|TRBV25-1|NA
TGTGCCAGCACTATAACCGGGGAGCTGTTTTTT
CASTITGELFF
>NA|TRBJ2-1|TRBV4-2|NA
TGTGCCAGCAGCCAGGGTCAGGCGGACCACAATGAGCAGTTCTTC
CASSQGQADHNEQFF
>NA|TRBJ1-5|TRBV5-6|NA
TGTGCCAGCAGTCACGGACAGACTAATCAGCCCCAGCATTTT
CASSHGQTNQPQHF
>NA|TRBJ1-5|TRBV6-5|NA
TGTGCCAGCAGCCCGGGTCACAATCAGCCCCAGCATTTT
CASSPGHNQPQHF
>NA|TRBJ2-7|TRBV18|NA
TGTGCCAGCTCACCTGGGGCTTCCTACGAGCAGTACTTC
CASSPGASYEQYF
>once|TRBJ2-1|TRBV7-2|TRBD2
TGTGCCAGCAGCGCCACTAGCGGGAGCGACAATGAGCAGTTCTTC
CASSATSGSDNEQFF
>NA|TRBJ2-5|TRBV4-1|NA
TGCGCCAGCAGCGGAATATCGGGAGTAGGGGGGGAGACCCAGTACTTC
CASSGISGVGGETQYF
>few|TRBJ2-7|TRBV2|NA
TGTGCCAGCAGTGGAACTTACGAGCAGTACTTC
CASSGTYEQYF
>NA|TRBJ1-1|TRBV27|NA
TGTGCCAGCAGTGAGGGGCGGAACACTGAAGCTTTCTTT
CASSEGRNTEAFF
>NA|TRBJ1-1|TRBV7-9|NA
TGTGCCAGCAGCTTAGTTCTCGGGACACCTGAAGCTTTCTTT
CASSLVLGTPEAFF
>NA|TRBJ2-7|TRBV24-1|NA
TGTGCCACCAGTGATCCGAGGACCTCCTACGAGCAGTACTTC
CATSDPRTSYEQYF
>NA|TRBJ2-7|TRBV6-5|NA
TGTGCCAGCAGTTACGGACCGGGCTTGGGCGCCTACGAGCAGTACTTC
CASSYGPGLGAYEQYF
>NA|TRBJ2-7|TRBV20-1|NA
TGCAGTGCTAGAGATACAGGCGGTCTCAACGAGCAGTACTTC
CSARDTGGLNEQYF
>NA|TRBJ2-3|TRBV13|TRBD2
TGTGCCAGCAGCACACTAAAGCGGGAGCATACCACAGATACGCAGTATTTT
CASSTLKREHTTDTQYF
>NA|TRBJ1-2|TRBV9|TRBD1
TGTGCCAGCAGCGTAGTCCCCGACAGGGCAGTTAACTATGGCTACACCTTC
CASSVVPDRAVNYGYTF
>NA|TRBJ1-2|TRBV27|TRBD1
TGTGCCAGCAGTTCAGACTGGGACAGGGGGCGCGCAAGCTATGGCTACACCTTC
CASSSDWDRGRASYGYTF
>NA|TRBJ2-1|TRBV30|TRBD1
TGTGCCTGGAGGGACGGACAGGGAGAATTGGATGAGCAGTTCTTC
CAWRDGQGELDEQFF
>NA|TRBJ2-1|TRBV9|NA
TGTGCCAGCAGCGCCTCCCGGGTGGGGAGCTCCTACAATGAGCAGTTCTTC
CASSASRVGSSYNEQFF
>NA|TRBJ1-1|TRBV7-9|TRBD1
TGTGCCAGCAGCTTAGTTACGACAGGGATGAACACTGAAGCTTTCTTT
CASSLVTTGMNTEAFF
>NA|TRBJ1-1|TRBV12-3/TRBV12-4|NA
TGTGCCAGCAGTCTTTCAGGAGGGCACGGCACTGAAGCTTTCTTT
CASSLSGGHGTEAFF
>NA|TRBJ1-5|TRBV28|TRBD1
TGTGCCAGCAGCAAGGGACAGGGTTACAATCAGCCCCAGCATTTT
CASSKGQGYNQPQHF
>NA|TRBJ2-1|TRBV5-1|TRBD2
TGCGCCAGCAGCCGATCAGGGACTAGCGGGTATTACAATGAGCAGTTCTTC
CASSRSGTSGYYNEQFF
>NA|TRBJ1-4|TRBV28|NA
TGTGCCAGCGGCTTAGCTCGACGACCGGAAAAACTGTTTTTT
CASGLARRPEKLFF
>NA|TRBJ2-7|TRBV14|TRBD2
TGTGCCAGCAGCCAAGTCCTAGCGGGGGAGCAGTACTTC
CASSQVLAGEQYF
>NA|TRBJ2-1|TRBV27|NA
TGTGCCAGCAGTGGCGGCAGGGGACCGTTCTTC
CASSGGRGPFF
>NA|TRBJ1-1|TRBV27|NA
TGTGCCAGCACCCAGACCGGGATCTCGGGAGACACTGAAGCTTTCTTT
CASTQTGISGDTEAFF
>NA|TRBJ2-3|TRBV9|NA
TGTGCCAGCAGCGTTAGCGGACTCACAGATACGCAGTATTTT
CASSVSGLTDTQYF
>NA|TRBJ2-7|TRBV2|NA
TGTGCCAGCAGAAGGGATGGAATCGACGAGCAGTACTTC
CASRRDGIDEQYF
>NA|TRBJ2-7|TRBV9|NA
TGTGCCAGCAGCGTAGAGGGAGCGTCCTACGAGCAGTACTTC
CASSVEGASYEQYF
>NA|TRBJ2-7|TRBV5-1|NA
TGCGCCAGCAGCTTTGGAGCGGGCACCGCCTACGAGCAGTACTTC
CASSFGAGTAYEQYF
>NA|TRBJ1-4|TRBV7-9|NA
TGTGCCAGCAGCTTAGCGGGTATCGGGGCTTCGTCAAATGAAAAACTGTTTTTT
CASSLAGIGASSNEKLFF
>NA|TRBJ1-3|TRBV5-6|NA
TGTGCCAGCAGCACAGGGACATCTTCAATAGAATATTTT
CASSTGTSSIEYF
>NA|TRBJ1-4|TRBV12-3/TRBV12-4|NA
TGTGCCAGCAGTTTGGGGGTGACACTGTTTTTT
CASSLGVTLFF
>NA|TRBJ2-1|TRBV15|NA
TGTGCCACCAGCAGAGATCGGGGAGCGGACAATGAGCAGTTCTTC
CATSRDRGADNEQFF
>NA|TRBJ2-4|TRBV9|NA
TGTGCCAGCAGCACCCCGGCGAGGGGGGCTTCCAAAAACATTCAGTACTTC
CASSTPARGASKNIQYF
>NA|TRBJ2-7|TRBV4-1|NA
TGCGCCAGCAGCCCCCGAGCAGGCCTGAGCTCCTACGAGCAGTACTTC
CASSPRAGLSSYEQYF